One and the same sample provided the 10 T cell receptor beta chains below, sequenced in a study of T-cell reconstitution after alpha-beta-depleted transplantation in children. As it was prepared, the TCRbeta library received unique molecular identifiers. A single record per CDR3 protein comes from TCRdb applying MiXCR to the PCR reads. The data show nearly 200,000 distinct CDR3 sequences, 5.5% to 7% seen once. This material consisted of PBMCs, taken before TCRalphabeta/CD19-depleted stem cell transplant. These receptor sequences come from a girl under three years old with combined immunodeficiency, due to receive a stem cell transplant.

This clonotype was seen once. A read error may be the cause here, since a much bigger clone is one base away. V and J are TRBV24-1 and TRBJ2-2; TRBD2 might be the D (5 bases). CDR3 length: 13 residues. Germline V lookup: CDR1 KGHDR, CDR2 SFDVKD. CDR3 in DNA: TGTGCCGCCAGTGATTTGAGGGCCGGGGAGCTGTTTTTT. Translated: CAASDLRAGELFF.

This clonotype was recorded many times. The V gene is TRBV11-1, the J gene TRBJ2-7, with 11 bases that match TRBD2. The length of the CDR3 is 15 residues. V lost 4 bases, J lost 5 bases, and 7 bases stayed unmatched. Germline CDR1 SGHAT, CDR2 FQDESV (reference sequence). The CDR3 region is CASSYFSGRAHEQYF. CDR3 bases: TGTGCCAGCAGCTACTTTAGCGGGAGGGCTCACGAGCAGTACTTC.

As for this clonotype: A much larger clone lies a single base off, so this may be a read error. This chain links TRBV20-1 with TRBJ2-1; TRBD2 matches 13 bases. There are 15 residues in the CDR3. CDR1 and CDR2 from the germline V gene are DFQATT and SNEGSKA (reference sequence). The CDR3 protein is CSASLLAGGHDEEFF. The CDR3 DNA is TGCAGTGCTAGTCTACTAGCGGGGGGGCACGATGAGGAGTTCTTC.

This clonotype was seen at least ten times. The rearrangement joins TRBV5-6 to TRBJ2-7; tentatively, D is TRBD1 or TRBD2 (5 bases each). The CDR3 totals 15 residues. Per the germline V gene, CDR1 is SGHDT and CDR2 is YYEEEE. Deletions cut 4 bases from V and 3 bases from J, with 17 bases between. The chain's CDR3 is CASSLQLGVIYEQYF. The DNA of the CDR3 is TGTGCCAGCAGCCTACAGCTGGGGGTCATCTACGAGCAGTACTTC.

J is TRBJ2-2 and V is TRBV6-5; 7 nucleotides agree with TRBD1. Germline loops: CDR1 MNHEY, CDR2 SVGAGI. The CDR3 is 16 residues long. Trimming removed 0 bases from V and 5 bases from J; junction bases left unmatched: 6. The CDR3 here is CASSYSKGGGTGELFF. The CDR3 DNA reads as TGTGCCAGCAGTTACTCGAAAGGGGGCGGAACCGGGGAGCTGTTTTTT.

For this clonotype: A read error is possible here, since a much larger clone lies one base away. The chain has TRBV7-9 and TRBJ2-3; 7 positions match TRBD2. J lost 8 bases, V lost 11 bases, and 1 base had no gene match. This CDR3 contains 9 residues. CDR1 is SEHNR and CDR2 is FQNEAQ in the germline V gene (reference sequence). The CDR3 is CAGEGTQYF. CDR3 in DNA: TGTGCCGGGGAGGGTACGCAGTATTTT.

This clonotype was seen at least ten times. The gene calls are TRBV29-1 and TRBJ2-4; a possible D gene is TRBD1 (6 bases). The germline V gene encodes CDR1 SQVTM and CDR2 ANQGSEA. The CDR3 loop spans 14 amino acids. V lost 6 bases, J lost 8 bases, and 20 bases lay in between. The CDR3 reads CSVSLFGGMDIQYF. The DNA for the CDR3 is TGCAGCGTCTCACTCTTTGGGGGCATGGACATTCAGTACTTC.

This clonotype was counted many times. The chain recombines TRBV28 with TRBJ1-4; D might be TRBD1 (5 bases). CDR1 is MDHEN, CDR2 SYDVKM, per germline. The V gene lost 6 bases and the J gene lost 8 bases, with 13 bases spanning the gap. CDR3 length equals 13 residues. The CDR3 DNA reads TGTGCCAGCAGCTTGGGCCGGGGGGAAAAACTGTTTTTT. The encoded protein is CASSLGRGEKLFF.

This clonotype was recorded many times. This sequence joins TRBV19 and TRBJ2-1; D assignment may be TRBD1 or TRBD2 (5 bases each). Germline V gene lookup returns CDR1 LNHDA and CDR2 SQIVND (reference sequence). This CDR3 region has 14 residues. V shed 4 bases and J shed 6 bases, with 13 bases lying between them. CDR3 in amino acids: CASSNRYGGNEQFF. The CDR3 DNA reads TGTGCCAGTAGTAACAGGTATGGAGGCAATGAGCAGTTCTTC.

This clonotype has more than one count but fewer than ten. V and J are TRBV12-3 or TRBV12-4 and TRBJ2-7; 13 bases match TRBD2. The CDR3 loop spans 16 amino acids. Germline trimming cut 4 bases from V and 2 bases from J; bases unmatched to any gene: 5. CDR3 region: CASSWGGLAGPYEQYF. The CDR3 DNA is TGTGCCAGCAGTTGGGGGGGACTAGCGGGGCCCTACGAGCAGTACTTC.